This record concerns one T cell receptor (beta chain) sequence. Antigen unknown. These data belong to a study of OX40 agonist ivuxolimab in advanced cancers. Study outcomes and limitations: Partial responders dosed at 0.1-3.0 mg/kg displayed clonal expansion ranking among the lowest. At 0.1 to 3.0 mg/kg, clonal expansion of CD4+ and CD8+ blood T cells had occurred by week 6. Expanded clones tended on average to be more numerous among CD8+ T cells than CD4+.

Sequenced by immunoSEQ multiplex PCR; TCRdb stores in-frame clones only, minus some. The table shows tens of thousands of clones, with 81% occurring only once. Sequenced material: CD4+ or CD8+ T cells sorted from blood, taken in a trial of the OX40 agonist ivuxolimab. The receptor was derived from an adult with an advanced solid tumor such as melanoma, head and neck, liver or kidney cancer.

The DNA for the CDR3 is TGTGCCAGCAGCTTAGCGACACTAGCGGAGCAGTACGTC. Protein product: CASSLATLAEQYV. The rearrangement joins TRBV7-8 to TRBJ2-7; 7 bases fit TRBD2. This CDR3 is 13 amino acids long. V was pared by 0 bases and J by 7 bases, with 3 bases of the junction left unmatched. Germline V lookup: CDR1 SGHVS, CDR2 FQNEAQ.